This entry features one T cell receptor (beta chain) sequence. What it binds is unknown. The data stem from a study of OX40 agonist ivuxolimab in advanced cancers. Findings and caveats of the study: CD4+ and CD8+ blood T cells expanded clonally by week 6 at 0.1 to 3.0 mg/kg.

The method was immunoSEQ multiplex PCR; TCRdb's version includes in-frame clones alone and lacks a portion of them. Among 80,000 to 100,000 clones listed, 90% were seen once. V was pared by 1 base and J by 3 bases, with 25 bases between. Germline V gives CDR1 LGHNA, CDR2 YNFKEQ. The CDR3 consists of 19 residues. The J gene is TRBJ2-7, the V gene TRBV4-2; no reliable D call. The specimen was CD4+ or CD8+ T cells sorted from blood, collected in a trial of the OX40 agonist ivuxolimab. The sequence was collected from an adult with an advanced solid tumor such as melanoma, head and neck, liver or kidney cancer. CDR3 nucleotides: TGTGCCAGCAGCCAAGGAGTGGCAGGCTCTCGGGTTCGTGACTACGAGCAGTACTTC. Protein: CASSQGVAGSRVRDYEQYF.